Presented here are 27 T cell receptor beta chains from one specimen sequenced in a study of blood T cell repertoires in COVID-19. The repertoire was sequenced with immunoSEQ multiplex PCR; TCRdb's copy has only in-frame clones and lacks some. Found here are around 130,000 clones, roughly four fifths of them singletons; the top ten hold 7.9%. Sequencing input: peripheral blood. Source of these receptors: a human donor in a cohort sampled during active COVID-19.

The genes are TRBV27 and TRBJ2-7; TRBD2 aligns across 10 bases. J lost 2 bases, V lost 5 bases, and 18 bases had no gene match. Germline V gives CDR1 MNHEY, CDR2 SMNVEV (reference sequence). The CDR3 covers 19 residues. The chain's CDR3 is CASSPGLAVSSSLTYEQYF. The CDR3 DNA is TGTGCCAGCAGTCCCGGACTAGCGGTATCAAGTTCCCTCACCTACGAGCAGTACTTC.

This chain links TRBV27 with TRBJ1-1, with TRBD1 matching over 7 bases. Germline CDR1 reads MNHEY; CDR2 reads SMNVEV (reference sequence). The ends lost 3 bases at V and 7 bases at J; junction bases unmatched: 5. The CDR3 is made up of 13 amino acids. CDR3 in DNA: TGTGCCAGCAGTTTTAAGGGGGCAATTGAAGCTTTCTTT. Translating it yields CASSFKGAIEAFF.

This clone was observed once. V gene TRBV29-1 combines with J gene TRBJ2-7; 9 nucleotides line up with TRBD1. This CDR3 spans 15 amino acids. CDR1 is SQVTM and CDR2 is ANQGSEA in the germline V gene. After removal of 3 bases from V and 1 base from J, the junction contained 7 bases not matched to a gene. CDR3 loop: CSVESPGTGSYEQYF. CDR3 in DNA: TGCAGCGTTGAGAGCCCCGGGACAGGGTCCTACGAGCAGTACTTC.

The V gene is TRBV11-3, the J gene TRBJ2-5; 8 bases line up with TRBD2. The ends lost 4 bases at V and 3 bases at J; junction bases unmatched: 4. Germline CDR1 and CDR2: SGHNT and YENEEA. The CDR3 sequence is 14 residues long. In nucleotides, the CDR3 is TGTGCCAGCAGCTCCGGGGGGGGTGAAGAGACCCAGTACTTC. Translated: CASSSGGGEETQYF.

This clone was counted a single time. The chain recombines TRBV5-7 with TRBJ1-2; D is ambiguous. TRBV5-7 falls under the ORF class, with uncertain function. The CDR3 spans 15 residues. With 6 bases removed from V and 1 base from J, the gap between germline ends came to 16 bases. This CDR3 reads CASIPSGVYNYGYTF. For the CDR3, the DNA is TGTGCCAGCATCCCCTCCGGGGTGTATAACTATGGCTACACCTTC.

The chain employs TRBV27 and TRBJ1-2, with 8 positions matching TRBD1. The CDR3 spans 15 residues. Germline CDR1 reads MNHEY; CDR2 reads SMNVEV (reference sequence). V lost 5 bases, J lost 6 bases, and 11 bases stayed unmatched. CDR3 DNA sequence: TGTGCCAGCAGTCTCCGGACAGGGTGGAAAGATGGCTACACCTTC. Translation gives CASSLRTGWKDGYTF.

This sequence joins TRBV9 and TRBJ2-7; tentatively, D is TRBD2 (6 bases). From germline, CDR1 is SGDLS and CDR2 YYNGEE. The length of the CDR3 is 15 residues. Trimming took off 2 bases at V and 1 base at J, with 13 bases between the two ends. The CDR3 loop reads CASSVGTSSSYEQYF. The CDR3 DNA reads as TGTGCCAGCAGCGTTGGGACTTCCTCATCCTACGAGCAGTACTTC.

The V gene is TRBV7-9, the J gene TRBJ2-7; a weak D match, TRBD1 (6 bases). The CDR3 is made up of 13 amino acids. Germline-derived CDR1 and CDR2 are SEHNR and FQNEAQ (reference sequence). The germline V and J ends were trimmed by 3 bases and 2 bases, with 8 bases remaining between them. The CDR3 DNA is TGTGCCAGCAGCTTCGGGACACCCTACGAGCAGTACTTC. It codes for CASSFGTPYEQYF. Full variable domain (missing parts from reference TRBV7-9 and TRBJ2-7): DTGVSQNPRHKITKRGQNVTFRCDPISEHNRLYWYRQTLGQGPEFLTYFQNEAQLEKSRLLSDRFSAERPKGSFSTLEIQRTEQGDSAMYLCASSFGTPYEQYFGPGTRLTVT.

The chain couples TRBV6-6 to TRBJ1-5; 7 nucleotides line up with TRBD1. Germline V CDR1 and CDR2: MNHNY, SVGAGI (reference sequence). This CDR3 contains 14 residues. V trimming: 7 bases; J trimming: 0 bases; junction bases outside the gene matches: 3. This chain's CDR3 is CASNQGDSNQPQHF. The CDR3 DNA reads TGTGCCAGCAACCAGGGGGATAGCAATCAGCCCCAGCATTTT.

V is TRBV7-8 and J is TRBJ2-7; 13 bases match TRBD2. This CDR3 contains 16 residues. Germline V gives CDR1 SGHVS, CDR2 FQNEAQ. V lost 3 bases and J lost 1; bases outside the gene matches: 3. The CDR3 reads CASSLGTSGVSYEQYF. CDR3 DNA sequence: TGTGCCAGCAGCTTGGGGACTAGCGGGGTATCCTACGAGCAGTACTTC.

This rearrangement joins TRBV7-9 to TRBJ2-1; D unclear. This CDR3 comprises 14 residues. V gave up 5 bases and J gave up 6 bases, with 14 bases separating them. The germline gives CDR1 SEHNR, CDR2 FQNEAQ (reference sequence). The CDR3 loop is CASSPRGPGNEQFF. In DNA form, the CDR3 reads TGTGCCAGCAGCCCCCGTGGTCCGGGCAATGAGCAGTTCTTC.

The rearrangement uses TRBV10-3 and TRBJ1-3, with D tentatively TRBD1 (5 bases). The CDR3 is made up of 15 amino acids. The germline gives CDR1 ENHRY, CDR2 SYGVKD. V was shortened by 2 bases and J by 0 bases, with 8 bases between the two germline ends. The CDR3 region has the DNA TGTGCCATCAGTGAGGGGGGAGGCTCTGGAAACACCATATATTTT. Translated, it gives CAISEGGGSGNTIYF.

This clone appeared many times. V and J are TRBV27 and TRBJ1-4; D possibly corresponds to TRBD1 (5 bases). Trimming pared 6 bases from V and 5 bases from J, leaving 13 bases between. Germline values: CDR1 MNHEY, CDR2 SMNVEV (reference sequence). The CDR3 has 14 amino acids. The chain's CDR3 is CASRKTGTNEKLFF. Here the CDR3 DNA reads TGTGCCAGCAGGAAAACAGGAACCAATGAAAAACTGTTTTTT. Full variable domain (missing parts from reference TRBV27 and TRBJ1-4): EAQVTQNPRYLITVTGKKLTVTCSQNMNHEYMSWYRQDPGLGLRQIYYSMNVEVTDKGDVPEGYKVSRKEKRNFPLILESPSPNQTSLYFCASRKTGTNEKLFFGSGTQLSVL.

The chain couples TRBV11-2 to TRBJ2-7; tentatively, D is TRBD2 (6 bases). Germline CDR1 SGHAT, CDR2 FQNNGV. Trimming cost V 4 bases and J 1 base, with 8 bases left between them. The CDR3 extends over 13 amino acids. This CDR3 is CASSWGVSYEQYF. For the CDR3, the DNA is TGTGCCAGCAGCTGGGGGGTTTCCTACGAGCAGTACTTC.

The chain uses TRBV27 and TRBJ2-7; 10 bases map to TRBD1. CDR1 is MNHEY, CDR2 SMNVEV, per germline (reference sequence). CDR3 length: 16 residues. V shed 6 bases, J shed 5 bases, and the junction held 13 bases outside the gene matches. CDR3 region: CASSRIGTGVDHEQYF. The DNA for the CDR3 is TGTGCCAGCAGCCGAATCGGGACAGGGGTAGACCACGAGCAGTACTTC.

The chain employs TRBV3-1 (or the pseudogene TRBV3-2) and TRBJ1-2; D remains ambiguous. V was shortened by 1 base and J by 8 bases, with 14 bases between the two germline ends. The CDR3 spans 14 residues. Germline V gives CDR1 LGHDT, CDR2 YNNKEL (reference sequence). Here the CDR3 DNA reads TGTGCCAGCAGCCAAGCGTACGGGGTGGGAGGCTACACCTTC. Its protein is CASSQAYGVGGYTF.

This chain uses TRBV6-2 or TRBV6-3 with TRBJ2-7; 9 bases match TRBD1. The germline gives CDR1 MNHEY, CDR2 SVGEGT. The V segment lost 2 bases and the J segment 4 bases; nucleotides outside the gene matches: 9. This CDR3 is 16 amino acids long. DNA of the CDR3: TGTGCCAGCAGTTACCCCCTAGGACAGGGGACGTACGAGCAGTACTTC. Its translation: CASSYPLGQGTYEQYF.

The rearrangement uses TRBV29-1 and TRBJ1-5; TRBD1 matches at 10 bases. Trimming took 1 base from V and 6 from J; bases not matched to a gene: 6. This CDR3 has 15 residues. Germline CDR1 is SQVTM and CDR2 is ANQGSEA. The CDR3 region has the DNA TGCAGCGTTGAAGTTGGGGACAGGGGTGGTCAGCCCCAGCATTTT. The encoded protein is CSVEVGDRGGQPQHF.

This chain's CDR3 is CASSFRGRVGREQYF. CDR3 DNA: TGTGCCAGCAGTTTTAGAGGGAGGGTAGGTCGCGAGCAGTACTTC. The gene calls are TRBV28 and TRBJ2-7, with 7 positions matching TRBD2. The V gene end was trimmed by 3 bases and the J gene end by 6 bases; junction bases not matched to a gene: 11. Germline lookup yields CDR1 MDHEN and CDR2 SYDVKM. The CDR3 runs to 15 residues.

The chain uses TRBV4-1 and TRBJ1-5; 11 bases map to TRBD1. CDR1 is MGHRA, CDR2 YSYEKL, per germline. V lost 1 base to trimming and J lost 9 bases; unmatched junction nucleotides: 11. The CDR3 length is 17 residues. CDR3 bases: TGCGCCAGCAGCCAAGGCCTCCGGGACAGGGGGTTAGGGCCCCAGCATTTT. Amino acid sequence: CASSQGLRDRGLGPQHF.

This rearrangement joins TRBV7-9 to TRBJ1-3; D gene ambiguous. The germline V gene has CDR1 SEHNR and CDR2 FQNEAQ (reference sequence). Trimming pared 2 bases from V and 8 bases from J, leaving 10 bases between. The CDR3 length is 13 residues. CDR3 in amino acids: CASSLRLRDTIYF. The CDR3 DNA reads TGTGCCAGCAGCTTAAGGTTGAGGGACACCATATATTTT.

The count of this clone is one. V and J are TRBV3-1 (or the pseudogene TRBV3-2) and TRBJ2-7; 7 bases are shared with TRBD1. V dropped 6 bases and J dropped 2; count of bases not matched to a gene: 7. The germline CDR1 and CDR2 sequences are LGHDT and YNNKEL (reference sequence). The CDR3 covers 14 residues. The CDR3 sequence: CASRPSGTAYEQYF. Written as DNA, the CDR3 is TGTGCCAGCAGACCCTCCGGGACAGCCTACGAGCAGTACTTC.

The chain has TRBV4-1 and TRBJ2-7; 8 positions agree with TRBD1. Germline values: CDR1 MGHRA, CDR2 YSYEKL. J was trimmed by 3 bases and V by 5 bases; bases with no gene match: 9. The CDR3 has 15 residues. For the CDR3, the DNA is TGCGCCAGCAGCTCGCGGACAGGGAGGAACTACGAGCAGTACTTC. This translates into CASSSRTGRNYEQYF.

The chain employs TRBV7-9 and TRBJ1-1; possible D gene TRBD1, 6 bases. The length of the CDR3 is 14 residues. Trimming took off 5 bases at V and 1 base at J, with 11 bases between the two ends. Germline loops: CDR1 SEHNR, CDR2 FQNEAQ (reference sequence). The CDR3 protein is CASSVTGSNTEAFF. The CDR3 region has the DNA TGTGCCAGCAGCGTTACAGGGTCGAACACTGAAGCTTTCTTT.

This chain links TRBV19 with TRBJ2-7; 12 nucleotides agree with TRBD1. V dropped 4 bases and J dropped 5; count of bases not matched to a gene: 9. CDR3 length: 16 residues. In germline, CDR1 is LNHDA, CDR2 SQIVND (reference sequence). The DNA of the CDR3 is TGTGCCAGTAGTAAGGGGGCCGGGACAGGGGGCCACGAGCAGTACTTC. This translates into CASSKGAGTGGHEQYF.

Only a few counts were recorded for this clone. For the CDR3, the DNA is TGTGCCAGCAGCCAAAGACAGAATCAGCCCCAGCATTTT. Its protein is CASSQRQNQPQHF. The J gene is TRBJ1-5, the V gene TRBV7-8; D is possibly TRBD1 (5 bases). Germline V CDR1 and CDR2: SGHVS, FQNEAQ. Trimming stripped 5 bases from V and 4 bases from J, with 9 bases between. CDR3 length: 13 amino acids.

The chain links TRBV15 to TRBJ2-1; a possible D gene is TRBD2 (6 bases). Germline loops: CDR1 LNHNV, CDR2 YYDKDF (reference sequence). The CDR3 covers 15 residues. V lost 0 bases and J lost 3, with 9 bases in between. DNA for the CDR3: TGTGCCACCAGCAGAGAGCGCGGGGACTACAATGAGCAGTTCTTC. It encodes CATSRERGDYNEQFF.